This paragraph reports one TCR beta chain. The antigen is not known. The data were obtained in a study of cytomegalovirus exposure and HLA in healthy donors. TCRdb's copy holds only in-frame clones and misses some; the assay was immunoSEQ multiplex PCR. Among 200,000 to 300,000 clones, approximately 83% were seen once, and the ten largest hold 1% to 1.5%. From the roughly 110-subject validation cohort, which was separate from the roughly 670-subject first cohort, the donors were drawn. Notes on the study in general: Both high specificity and high sensitivity reportedly marked the classifier's diagnosis of cytomegalovirus status. Listed as cytomegalovirus-associated were 150 or so TCR beta chains.

From germline, CDR1 is SGHRS and CDR2 YFSETQ. V was pared by 3 bases and J by 7 bases, with 1 base of the junction left unmatched. This CDR3 has 14 residues. This chain uses TRBV5-1 with TRBJ2-1; 13 nucleotides agree with TRBD2. The source material was PBMCs. The receptor was isolated from a woman aged 25 to 39 in good health and CMV-seropositive. This chain's CDR3 is CASSSGLAGNEQFF. The CDR3 DNA reads TGCGCCAGCAGCTCGGGACTAGCGGGAAATGAGCAGTTCTTC.